The clone carrying this T cell receptor (beta chain) was seen many times. Its antigen is still unknown. This sample was included in a study of T cells in Graves' hyperthyroidism and ophthalmopathy. Findings and limits, study-wide: The majority of expanded thyroid clonotypes above 0.001 also appeared in blood.

The investigators amplified TCR beta CDR3 regions from RNA transcripts. When the TCR CDR3 underwent first-round RT-PCR, the HTBI primer set was used. TCRdb reprocessed the multiplex PCR reads via MiXCR and lists one record per CDR3 protein. The sample has roughly 710,000 distinct CDR3 sequences; roughly a third are singletons. This receptor was taken from a woman in her thirties or forties with Graves' hyperthyroidism. What was sequenced was blood.

CDR3 residues: CATSDLDTEAFF. In nucleotides, the CDR3 is TGTGCCACCAGTGATTTGGACACTGAAGCTTTCTTT. The chain employs TRBV24-1 and TRBJ1-1; no definite D call. Germline CDR1 reads KGHDR; CDR2 reads SFDVKD. The CDR3 contains 12 residues. V shed 0 bases and J shed 3 bases, with 1 base lying between them.